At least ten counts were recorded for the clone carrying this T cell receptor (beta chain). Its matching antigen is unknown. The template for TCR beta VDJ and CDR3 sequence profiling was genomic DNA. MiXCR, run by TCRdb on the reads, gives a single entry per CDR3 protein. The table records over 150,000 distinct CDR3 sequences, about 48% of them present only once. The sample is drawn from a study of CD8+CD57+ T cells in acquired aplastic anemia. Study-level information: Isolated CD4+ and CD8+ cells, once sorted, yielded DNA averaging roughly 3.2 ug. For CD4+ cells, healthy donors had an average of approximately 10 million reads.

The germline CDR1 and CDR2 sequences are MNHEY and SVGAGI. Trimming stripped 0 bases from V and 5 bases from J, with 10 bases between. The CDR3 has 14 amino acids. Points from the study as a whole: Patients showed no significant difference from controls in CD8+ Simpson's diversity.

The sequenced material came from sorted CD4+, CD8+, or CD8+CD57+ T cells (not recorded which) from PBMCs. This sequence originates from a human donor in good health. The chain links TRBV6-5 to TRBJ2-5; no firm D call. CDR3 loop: CASSYSRPRETQYF. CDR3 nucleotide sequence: TGTGCCAGCAGTTACTCTCGGCCACGGGAGACCCAGTACTTC.